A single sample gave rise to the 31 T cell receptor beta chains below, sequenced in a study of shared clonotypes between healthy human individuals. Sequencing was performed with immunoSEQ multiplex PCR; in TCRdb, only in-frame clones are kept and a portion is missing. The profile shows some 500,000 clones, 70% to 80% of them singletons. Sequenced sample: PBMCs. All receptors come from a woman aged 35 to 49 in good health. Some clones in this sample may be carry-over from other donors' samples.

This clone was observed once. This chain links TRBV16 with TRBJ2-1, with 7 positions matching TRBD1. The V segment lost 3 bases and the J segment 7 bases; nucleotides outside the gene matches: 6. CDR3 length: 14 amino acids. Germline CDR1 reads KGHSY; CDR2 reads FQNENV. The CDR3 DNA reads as TGTGCCAGCAGCCACTTCTCGACAGGGAATGAGCAGTTCTTC. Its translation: CASSHFSTGNEQFF.

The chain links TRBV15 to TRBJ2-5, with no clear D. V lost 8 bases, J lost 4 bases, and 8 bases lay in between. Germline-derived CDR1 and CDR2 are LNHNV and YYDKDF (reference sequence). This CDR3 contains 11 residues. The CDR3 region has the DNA TGTGCCACCGGGGTGCCAGAGACCCAGTACTTC. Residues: CATGVPETQYF.

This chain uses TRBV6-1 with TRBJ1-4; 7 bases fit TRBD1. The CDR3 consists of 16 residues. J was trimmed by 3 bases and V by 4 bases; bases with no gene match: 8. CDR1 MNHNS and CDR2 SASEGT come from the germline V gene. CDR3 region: CASSVYLGQPNEKLFF. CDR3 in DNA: TGTGCCAGCAGTGTATACTTGGGACAGCCTAATGAAAAACTGTTTTTT.

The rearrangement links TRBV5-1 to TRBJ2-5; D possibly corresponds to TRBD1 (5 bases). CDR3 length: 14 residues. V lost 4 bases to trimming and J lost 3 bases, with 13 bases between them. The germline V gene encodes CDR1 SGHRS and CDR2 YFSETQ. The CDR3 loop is CASSPVSREETQYF. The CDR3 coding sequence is TGCGCCAGCAGCCCCGTTAGCAGGGAAGAGACCCAGTACTTC.

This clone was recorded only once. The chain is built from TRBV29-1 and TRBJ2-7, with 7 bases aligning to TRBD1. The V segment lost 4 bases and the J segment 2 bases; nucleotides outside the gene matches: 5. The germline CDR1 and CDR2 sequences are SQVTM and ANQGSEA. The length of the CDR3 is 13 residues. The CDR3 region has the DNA TGCAGCGTTGTTTCAGGGGGACCCTACGAGCAGTACTTC. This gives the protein CSVVSGGPYEQYF.

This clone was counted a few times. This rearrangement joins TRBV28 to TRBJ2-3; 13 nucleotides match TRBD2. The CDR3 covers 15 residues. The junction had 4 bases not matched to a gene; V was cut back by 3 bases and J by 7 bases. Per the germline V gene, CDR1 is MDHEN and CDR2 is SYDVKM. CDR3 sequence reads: CASSFGLAGENTQYF. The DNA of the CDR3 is TGTGCCAGCAGTTTCGGACTAGCGGGAGAGAATACGCAGTATTTT. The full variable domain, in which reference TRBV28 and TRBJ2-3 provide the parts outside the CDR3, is DVKVTQSSRYLVKRTGEKVFLECVQDMDHENMFWYRQDPGLGLRLIYFSYDVKMKEKGDIPEGYSVSREKKERFSLILESASTNQTSMYLCASSFGLAGENTQYFGPGTRLTVL.

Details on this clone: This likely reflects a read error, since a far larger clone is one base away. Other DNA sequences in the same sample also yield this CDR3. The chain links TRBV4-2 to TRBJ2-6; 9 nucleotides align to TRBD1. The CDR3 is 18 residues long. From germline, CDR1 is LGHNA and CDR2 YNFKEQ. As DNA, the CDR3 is TGTGCCAGCAGCCAACCCGGGACAGGGACATACGGGGCCAACGTCCTGACCTTC. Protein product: CASSQPGTGTYGANVLTF.

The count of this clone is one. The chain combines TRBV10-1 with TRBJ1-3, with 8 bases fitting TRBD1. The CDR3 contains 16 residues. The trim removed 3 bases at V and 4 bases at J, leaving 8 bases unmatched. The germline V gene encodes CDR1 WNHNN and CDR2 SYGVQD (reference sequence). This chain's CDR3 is CASSESGQGRGNTIYF. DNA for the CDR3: TGCGCCAGCAGTGAAAGCGGACAGGGCCGAGGAAACACCATATATTTT.

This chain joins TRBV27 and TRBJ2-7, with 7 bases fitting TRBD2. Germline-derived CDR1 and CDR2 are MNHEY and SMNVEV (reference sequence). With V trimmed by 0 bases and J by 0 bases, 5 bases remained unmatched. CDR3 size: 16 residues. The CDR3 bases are TGTGCCAGCAGTTTATCCTGGGGGAGGGGCTCCTACGAGCAGTACTTC. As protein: CASSLSWGRGSYEQYF.

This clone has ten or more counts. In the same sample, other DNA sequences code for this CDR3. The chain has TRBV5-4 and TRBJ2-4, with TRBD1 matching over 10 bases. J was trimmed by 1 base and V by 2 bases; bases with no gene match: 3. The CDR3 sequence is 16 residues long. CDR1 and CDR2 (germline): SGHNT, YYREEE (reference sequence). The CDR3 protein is CASSFRQGAAKNIQYF. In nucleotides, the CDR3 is TGTGCCAGCAGCTTCCGACAGGGGGCGGCCAAAAACATTCAGTACTTC.

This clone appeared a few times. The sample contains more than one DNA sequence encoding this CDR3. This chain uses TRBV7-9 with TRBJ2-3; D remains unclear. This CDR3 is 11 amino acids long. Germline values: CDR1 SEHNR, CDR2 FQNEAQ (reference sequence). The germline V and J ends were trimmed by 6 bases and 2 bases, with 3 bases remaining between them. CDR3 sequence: CASSDTDTQYF. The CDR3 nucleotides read TGTGCCAGCAGTGACACAGATACGCAGTATTTT.

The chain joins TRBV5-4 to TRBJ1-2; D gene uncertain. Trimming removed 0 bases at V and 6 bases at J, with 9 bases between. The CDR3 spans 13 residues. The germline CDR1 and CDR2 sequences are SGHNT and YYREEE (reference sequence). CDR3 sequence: CASSLDRVHGYTF. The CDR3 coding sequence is TGTGCCAGCAGCTTGGATAGGGTCCATGGCTACACCTTC. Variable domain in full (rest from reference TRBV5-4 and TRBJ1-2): ETGVTQSPTHLIKTRGQQVTLRCSSQSGHNTVSWYQQALGQGPQFIFQYYREEENGRGNFPPRFSGLQFPNYSSELNVNALELDDSALYLCASSLDRVHGYTFGSGTRLTVV.

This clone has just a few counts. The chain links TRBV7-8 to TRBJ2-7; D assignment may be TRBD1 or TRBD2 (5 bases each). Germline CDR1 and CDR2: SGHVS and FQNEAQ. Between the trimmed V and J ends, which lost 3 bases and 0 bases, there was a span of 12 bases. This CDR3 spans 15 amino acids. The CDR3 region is CASSFGTRGSYEQYF. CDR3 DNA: TGTGCCAGCAGCTTTGGGACCCGTGGCTCCTACGAGCAGTACTTC.

The CDR3 sequence: CASSLVAGVSDTQYF. The CDR3 DNA follows: TGTGCCAGCAGCTTAGTTGCGGGAGTTTCAGATACGCAGTATTTT. The chain carries TRBV7-9 and TRBJ2-3; TRBD2 matches 7 bases. V shed 1 base, J shed 4 bases, and the junction held 5 bases outside the gene matches. This CDR3 spans 15 amino acids. Germline V gene data show CDR1 as SEHNR and CDR2 as FQNEAQ (reference sequence). Supplemented by reference TRBV7-9 and TRBJ2-3, the full variable domain reads DTGVSQNPRHKITKRGQNVTFRCDPISEHNRLYWYRQTLGQGPEFLTYFQNEAQLEKSRLLSDRFSAERPKGSFSTLEIQRTEQGDSAMYLCASSLVAGVSDTQYFGPGTRLTVL.

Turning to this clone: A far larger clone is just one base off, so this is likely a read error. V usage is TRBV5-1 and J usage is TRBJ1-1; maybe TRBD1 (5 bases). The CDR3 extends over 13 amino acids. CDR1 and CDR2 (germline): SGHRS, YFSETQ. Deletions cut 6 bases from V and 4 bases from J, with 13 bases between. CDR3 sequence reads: CASNHRGGTEAFF. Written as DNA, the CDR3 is TGCGCCAGCAACCACCGGGGGGGCACTGAAGCTTTCTTT.

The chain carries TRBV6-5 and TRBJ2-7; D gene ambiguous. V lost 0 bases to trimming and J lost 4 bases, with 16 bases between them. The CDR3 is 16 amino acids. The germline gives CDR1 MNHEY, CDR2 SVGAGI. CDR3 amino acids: CASSYSGGGMGYEQYF. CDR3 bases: TGTGCCAGCAGTTACTCTGGCGGTGGGATGGGATACGAGCAGTACTTC.

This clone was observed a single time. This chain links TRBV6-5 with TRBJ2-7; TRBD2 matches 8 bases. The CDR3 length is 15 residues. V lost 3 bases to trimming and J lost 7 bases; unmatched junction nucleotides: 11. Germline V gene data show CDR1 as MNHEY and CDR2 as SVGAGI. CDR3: CASSYNGRAIGEQYF. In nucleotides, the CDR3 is TGTGCCAGCAGTTATAACGGGAGGGCCATAGGAGAGCAGTACTTC.

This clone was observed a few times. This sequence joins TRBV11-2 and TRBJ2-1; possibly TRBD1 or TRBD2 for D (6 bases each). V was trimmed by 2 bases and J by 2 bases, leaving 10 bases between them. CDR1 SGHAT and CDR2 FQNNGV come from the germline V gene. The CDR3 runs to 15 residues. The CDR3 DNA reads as TGTGCCAGCAGCTTATTTCGGGGGCCCTACAATGAGCAGTTCTTC. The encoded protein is CASSLFRGPYNEQFF.

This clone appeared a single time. The CDR3 is CASSLDGTTYYEQYF. CDR3 in DNA: TGCGCCAGCAGCTTGGATGGGACTACCTACTACGAGCAGTACTTC. The chain employs TRBV5-1 and TRBJ2-7; TRBD2 agrees at 7 bases. V was clipped by 0 bases and J by 3 bases; unmatched bases: 6. The CDR3 totals 15 residues. Germline V gene data show CDR1 as SGHRS and CDR2 as YFSETQ.

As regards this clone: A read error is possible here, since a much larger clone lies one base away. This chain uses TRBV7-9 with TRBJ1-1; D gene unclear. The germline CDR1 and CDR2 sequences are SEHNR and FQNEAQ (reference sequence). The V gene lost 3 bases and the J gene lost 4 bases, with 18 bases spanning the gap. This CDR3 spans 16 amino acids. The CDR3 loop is CASSFVGMGRSTEAFF. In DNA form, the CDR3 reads TGTGCCAGCAGCTTTGTCGGTATGGGGAGATCCACTGAAGCTTTCTTT.

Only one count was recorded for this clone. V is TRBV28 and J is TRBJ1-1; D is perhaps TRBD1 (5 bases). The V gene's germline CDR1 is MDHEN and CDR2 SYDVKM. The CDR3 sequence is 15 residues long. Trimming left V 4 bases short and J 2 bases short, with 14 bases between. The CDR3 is CASSSPRQGNTEAFF. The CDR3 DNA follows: TGTGCCAGCAGTTCCCCTCGGCAGGGTAACACTGAAGCTTTCTTT.

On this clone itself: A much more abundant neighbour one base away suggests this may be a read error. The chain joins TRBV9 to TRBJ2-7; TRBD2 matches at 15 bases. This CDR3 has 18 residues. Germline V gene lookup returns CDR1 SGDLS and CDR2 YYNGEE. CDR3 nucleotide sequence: TGTGCCAGCGGCGTGGGACTAGCGGGAGGCCATTCCTCCTACGAGCAGTACTTC. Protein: CASGVGLAGGHSSYEQYF.

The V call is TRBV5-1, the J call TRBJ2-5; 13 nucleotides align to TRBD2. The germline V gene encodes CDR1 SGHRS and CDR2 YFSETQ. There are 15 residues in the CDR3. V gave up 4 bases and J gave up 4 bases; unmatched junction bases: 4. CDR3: CASSRLAGGRETQYF. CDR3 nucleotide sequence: TGCGCCAGCAGCCGACTAGCGGGAGGACGAGAGACCCAGTACTTC.

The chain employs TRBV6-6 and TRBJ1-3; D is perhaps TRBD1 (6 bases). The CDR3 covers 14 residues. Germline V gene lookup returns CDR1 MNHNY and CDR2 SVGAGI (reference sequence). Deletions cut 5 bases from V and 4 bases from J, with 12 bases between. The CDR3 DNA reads TGTGCCAGCAGTCTGGGGGGCAGCGGAAACACCATATATTTT. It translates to CASSLGGSGNTIYF.

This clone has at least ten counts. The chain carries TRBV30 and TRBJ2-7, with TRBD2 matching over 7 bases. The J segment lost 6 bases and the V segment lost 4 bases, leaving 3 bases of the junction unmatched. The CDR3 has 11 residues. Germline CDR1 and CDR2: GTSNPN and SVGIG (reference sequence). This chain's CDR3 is CAWMGGAEQYF. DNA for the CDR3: TGTGCCTGGATGGGAGGGGCCGAGCAGTACTTC. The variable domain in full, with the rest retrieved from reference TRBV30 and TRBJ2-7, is SQTIHQWPATLVQPVGSPLSLECTVEGTSNPNLYWYRQAAGRGLQLLFYSVGIGQISSEVPQNLSASRPQDRQFILSSKKLLLSDSGFYLCAWMGGAEQYFGPGTRLTVT.

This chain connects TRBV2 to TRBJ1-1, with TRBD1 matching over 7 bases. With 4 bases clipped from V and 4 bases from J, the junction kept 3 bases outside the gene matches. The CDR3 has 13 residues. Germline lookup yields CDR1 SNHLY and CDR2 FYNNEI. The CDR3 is CASSGTGATEAFF. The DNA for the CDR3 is TGTGCCAGCAGTGGGACAGGAGCCACTGAAGCTTTCTTT.

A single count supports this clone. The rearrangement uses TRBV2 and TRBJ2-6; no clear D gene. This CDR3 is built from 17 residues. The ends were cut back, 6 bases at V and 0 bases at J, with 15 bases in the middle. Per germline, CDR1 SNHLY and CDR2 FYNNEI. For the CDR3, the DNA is TGTGCCAGCAGCTCCAGTCTCCTACGCTCTGGGGCCAACGTCCTGACTTTC. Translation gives CASSSSLLRSGANVLTF.

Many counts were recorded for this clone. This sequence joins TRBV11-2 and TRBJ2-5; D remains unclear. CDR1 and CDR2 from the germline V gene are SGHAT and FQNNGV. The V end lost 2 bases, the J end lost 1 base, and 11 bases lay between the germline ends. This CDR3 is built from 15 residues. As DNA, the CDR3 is TGTGCCAGCAGCTTAATGTCGCACCCCCAAGAGACCCAGTACTTC. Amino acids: CASSLMSHPQETQYF.

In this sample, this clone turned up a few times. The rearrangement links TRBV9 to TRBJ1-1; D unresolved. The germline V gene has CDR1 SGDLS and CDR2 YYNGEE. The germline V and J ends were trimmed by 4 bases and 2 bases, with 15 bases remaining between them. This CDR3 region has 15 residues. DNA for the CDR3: TGTGCCAGCAGCCCCCGTGGGAACGGCAACACTGAAGCTTTCTTT. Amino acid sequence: CASSPRGNGNTEAFF.

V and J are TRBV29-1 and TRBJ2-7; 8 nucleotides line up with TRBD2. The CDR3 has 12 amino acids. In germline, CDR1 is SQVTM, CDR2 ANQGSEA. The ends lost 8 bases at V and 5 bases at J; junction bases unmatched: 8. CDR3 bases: TGCAGCATACTAGCGGCAGGCCACGAGCAGTACTTC. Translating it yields CSILAAGHEQYF.

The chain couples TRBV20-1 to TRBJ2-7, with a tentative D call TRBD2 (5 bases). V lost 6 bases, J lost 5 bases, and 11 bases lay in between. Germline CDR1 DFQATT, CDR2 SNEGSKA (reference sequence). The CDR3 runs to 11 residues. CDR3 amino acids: CSAGAGDEQYF. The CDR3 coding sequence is TGCAGTGCGGGAGCCGGGGACGAGCAGTACTTC.